This TCR beta chain was found in a study of technical replicates of blood from several donors. In its sample, this clone was seen a few times. TCRdb keeps only in-frame clones here, not all; method: immunoSEQ multiplex PCR. The table has around 79,000 clones, about 91% seen once. The CDR3 has 15 amino acids. Germline CDR1 reads SGDLS; CDR2 reads YYNGEE. V lost 0 bases, J lost 0 bases, and 9 bases lay in between. The sample taken for sequencing was T cells isolated from PBMCs. The rearrangement links TRBV9 to TRBJ1-1; D unresolved. The sequence came from a human donor in good health. Some clones in this sample may be carry-over from other donors' samples. CDR3 sequence: CASSVDPLMNTEAFF. CDR3 DNA sequence: TGTGCCAGCAGCGTAGATCCGCTAATGAACACTGAAGCTTTCTTT.